The clone carrying this T cell receptor beta chain came up many times. The target antigen is unknown. With the read ending 3 residues before the CDR3 end, the germline J gene is used to fill in that end. Trimming took off 0 bases at V and 2 bases at J, with 9 bases between the two ends. The CDR3 loop spans 15 amino acids. Germline lookup yields CDR1 MGHRA and CDR2 YSYEKL. Produced via immunoSEQ multiplex PCR; TCRdb's table is partial and in-frame only. The repertoire has about 32,000 clones, none seen only once; the ten largest take roughly a tenth. The entry originates in a study of T cell clonality in common variable immunodeficiency. Regarding the study as a whole: CVID subjects showed higher TCRbeta clonality than healthy controls. Authors noted CVID clonality's cause needs subpopulation repertoire sequencing. CVID subjects shared fewer TCRbeta clones than healthy controls did. Links between repertoire features and CVID complications were heterogeneity-limited.

Sequencing input: peripheral blood mononuclear cells. This receptor was taken from a person between 18 and 75 years old in good health. This chain uses TRBV4-1 with TRBJ2-3; the D is unclear. The CDR3 bases that were read are TGCGCCAGCAGCCAAGATCGCAGTATCACAGATACG. Protein sequence: CASSQDRSITDT. The entire CDR3 is CASSQDRSITDTQYF.